This is a list of T cell receptor beta chains from one sample in a study of early T cells in non-severe SARS-CoV-2 infection. Each CDR3 protein is one row after TCRdb ran MiXCR on the 5' RACE reads. The sample comprises about 56,000 distinct CDR3 sequences, less than 15% of which are singletons, and 4.1% rests with the top ten. The specimen comprised whole blood, sampled at baseline. These TCRs come from an adult who was a healthcare worker with PCR-confirmed SARS-CoV-2 infection or an uninfected control (not recorded which). The CDR3 runs from the conserved cysteine through the conserved F or W. D genes are given only for firm matches. Expanded clones are given a class, and other clones once, few, many or no size at all.

d_gene: -; j_gene: TRBJ1-6; abundance: many; v_gene: TRBV6-6; CDR3aa: CVSSSGSYNSPLHF; CDR3nt: TGTGTCAGCAGTTCTGGAAGCTATAATTCACCCCTCCACTTT
d_gene: -; j_gene: TRBJ2-7; abundance: many; v_gene: TRBV7-3; CDR3aa: CASSLTPQDEQYF; CDR3nt: TGTGCCAGCAGCTTAACCCCACAAGACGAGCAGTACTTC
d_gene: TRBD1; j_gene: TRBJ2-2; abundance: -; v_gene: TRBV19; CDR3aa: CASTPDRGIPGELFF; CDR3nt: TGTGCCAGTACCCCCGACAGGGGGATACCCGGGGAGCTGTTTTTT
d_gene: TRBD1; j_gene: TRBJ2-7; abundance: once; v_gene: TRBV28; CDR3aa: CASHRQGDFYEQYF; CDR3nt: TGTGCCAGTCACCGACAGGGGGATTTCTACGAGCAGTACTTC
d_gene: -; j_gene: TRBJ2-1; abundance: few; v_gene: TRBV19; CDR3aa: CASSMDLRYNEQFF; CDR3nt: TGTGCCAGTAGTATGGATCTGCGGTACAATGAGCAGTTCTTC
d_gene: -; j_gene: TRBJ2-7; abundance: many; v_gene: TRBV6-6; CDR3aa: CASSGPSPYEQYF; CDR3nt: TGTGCCAGCAGTGGGCCGAGCCCCTACGAGCAGTACTTC
d_gene: -; j_gene: TRBJ2-5; abundance: few; v_gene: TRBV11-1; CDR3aa: CASSSTKVGTQETQYF; CDR3nt: TGTGCCAGCAGCTCGACGAAGGTCGGGACCCAAGAGACCCAGTACTTC
d_gene: -; j_gene: TRBJ2-5; abundance: few; v_gene: TRBV4-1; CDR3aa: CASSHFRTAKETQYF; CDR3nt: TGCGCCAGCAGCCATTTTCGGACAGCCAAAGAGACCCAGTACTTC
d_gene: -; j_gene: TRBJ1-6; abundance: -; v_gene: TRBV30; CDR3aa: CAWRRGLGNSPLHF; CDR3nt: TGTGCCTGGAGGAGGGGGTTAGGTAATTCACCCCTCCACTTT
d_gene: -; j_gene: TRBJ2-3; abundance: few; v_gene: TRBV18; CDR3aa: CASSPGLRGSTDTQYF; CDR3nt: TGTGCCAGCTCACCAGGGCTTAGGGGTTCCACAGATACGCAGTATTTT
d_gene: TRBD2; j_gene: TRBJ2-7; abundance: few; v_gene: TRBV27; CDR3aa: CASSLLSGDTYEQYF; CDR3nt: TGTGCCAGCAGCCTCCTTAGCGGGGACACCTACGAGCAGTACTTC
d_gene: -; j_gene: TRBJ1-2; abundance: -; v_gene: TRBV18; CDR3aa: CASSPLLWVDYGYTF; CDR3nt: TGTGCCAGCTCACCATTATTGTGGGTTGACTATGGCTACACCTTC
d_gene: TRBD1; j_gene: TRBJ2-2; abundance: -; v_gene: TRBV5-1; CDR3aa: CASRFSEGALDTGELFF; CDR3nt: TGCGCCAGCAGGTTTTCCGAGGGGGCTTTGGACACCGGGGAGCTGTTTTTT
d_gene: -; j_gene: TRBJ2-1; abundance: few; v_gene: TRBV12-3/TRBV12-4; CDR3aa: CASSFILAAEQFF; CDR3nt: TGTGCCAGCAGTTTTATCTTAGCGGCTGAGCAGTTCTTC
d_gene: TRBD2; j_gene: TRBJ2-2; abundance: -; v_gene: TRBV20-1; CDR3aa: CSAKTGTSPNTGELFF; CDR3nt: TGCAGTGCAAAGACCGGGACTAGCCCGAACACCGGGGAGCTGTTTTTT
d_gene: -; j_gene: TRBJ2-2; abundance: -; v_gene: TRBV18; CDR3aa: CASSLFAISNTGELFF; CDR3nt: TGTGCCAGCTCACTTTTCGCCATCTCGAACACCGGGGAGCTGTTTTTT
d_gene: -; j_gene: TRBJ1-5; abundance: many; v_gene: TRBV6-5; CDR3aa: CASRKTGDIGQPQHF; CDR3nt: TGTGCCAGCAGAAAAACGGGGGACATCGGTCAGCCCCAGCATTTT
d_gene: TRBD2; j_gene: TRBJ2-7; abundance: few; v_gene: TRBV27; CDR3aa: CATRVWGTTAYEQYF; CDR3nt: TGTGCCACTCGGGTGTGGGGGACTACCGCCTACGAGCAGTACTTC
d_gene: -; j_gene: TRBJ2-3; abundance: many; v_gene: TRBV4-1; CDR3aa: CASSQELAGDTQYF; CDR3nt: TGCGCCAGCAGCCAAGAATTAGCAGGAGATACGCAGTATTTT
d_gene: TRBD1; j_gene: TRBJ2-5; abundance: -; v_gene: TRBV25-1; CDR3aa: CASSERDRGAETQYF; CDR3nt: TGTGCCAGCAGTGAGCGAGACAGGGGGGCAGAGACCCAGTACTTC
d_gene: TRBD1; j_gene: TRBJ2-4; abundance: few; v_gene: TRBV6-2/TRBV6-3; CDR3aa: CASSYTGTVAKNIQYF; CDR3nt: TGTGCCAGCAGTTACACCGGGACAGTGGCTAAAAACATTCAGTACTTC
d_gene: -; j_gene: TRBJ1-2; abundance: -; v_gene: TRBV6-1; CDR3aa: CASSEVRELGYTF; CDR3nt: TGTGCCAGCAGTGAAGTTAGGGAGCTCGGCTACACCTTC
d_gene: -; j_gene: TRBJ2-7; abundance: -; v_gene: TRBV10-3; CDR3aa: CAISTKHEQYF; CDR3nt: TGTGCCATCAGTACAAAGCACGAGCAGTACTTC
d_gene: TRBD1; j_gene: TRBJ1-6; abundance: few; v_gene: TRBV2; CDR3aa: CASSGDRGNSPLHF; CDR3nt: TGTGCCAGCAGCGGGGACAGGGGTAATTCACCCCTCCACTTT
d_gene: TRBD2; j_gene: TRBJ2-2; abundance: few; v_gene: TRBV13; CDR3aa: CASSRWSSGYTGELFF; CDR3nt: TGTGCCAGCAGCCGGTGGTCTAGCGGATACACCGGGGAGCTGTTTTTT
d_gene: -; j_gene: TRBJ2-1; abundance: -; v_gene: TRBV7-8; CDR3aa: CASSLEGGATSYNEQFF; CDR3nt: TGTGCCAGCAGCTTAGAAGGCGGGGCTACCTCGTACAATGAGCAGTTCTTC